The TCR beta chain under discussion was sequenced for a study of early T cells in non-severe SARS-CoV-2 infection. Study information: Sequencing used unsorted whole-blood bulk RNA, so chains lack pairing. Notes on the study in general: VDJdb-based annotation leaned toward anti-spike CD8 responses and missed private and CD4 specificities.

Germline loops: CDR1 SGHVS, CDR2 FNYEAQ. V was pared by 5 bases and J by 3 bases, with 26 bases between. The CDR3 runs to 18 residues. The sample holds many counts of this clonotype. The antigen is undetermined. The protocol attached unique molecular identifiers to individual cDNA molecules. TCRdb analysed the 5' RACE reads with MiXCR anew, one entry per CDR3 protein. The sample lists roughly 30,000 distinct CDR3 sequences, 4.5% to 7% seen once, with 10% to 15% in the top ten. The clonotype was recovered from an adult who was a healthcare worker with PCR-confirmed SARS-CoV-2 infection or an uninfected control (not recorded which). The sequencing sample was made of whole blood. J is TRBJ2-7 and V is TRBV7-6; possibly TRBD1 for D (6 bases). The CDR3 reads CASSLQPTGIFEDYEQYF. The CDR3 DNA reads as TGTGCCAGCAGCCTCCAACCCACAGGGATTTTCGAGGACTACGAGCAGTACTTC.